The 26 T cell receptor beta chains in this list originate from one sample, sequenced in a study of spatial heterogeneity in lung cancer. The sample's time point: sample taken at primary tumor resection. Using its own MiXCR run on the 5' RACE reads, TCRdb lists one record per CDR3 protein. The sample lists some 55,000 distinct CDR3 sequences; roughly 6.4% were seen once. The source was PBMCs, collected at surgery. All receptors come from a female donor with early-stage non-small cell lung cancer.

CDR3 DNA: TGTGCCAGCACCCCCGGGACAGGGGAGGAGACCCAGTACTTC. Its protein is CASTPGTGEETQYF. The chain links TRBV6-1 to TRBJ2-5; 10 nucleotides agree with TRBD1. Trimming took 7 bases from V and 5 from J; bases not matched to a gene: 7. The CDR3 consists of 14 residues. The germline CDR1 and CDR2 sequences are MNHNS and SASEGT.

This clonotype was observed many times. The V call is TRBV2, the J call TRBJ1-5; D remains ambiguous. The ends were cut back, 1 base at V and 4 bases at J, with 8 bases in the middle. Germline V gives CDR1 SNHLY, CDR2 FYNNEI. The CDR3 loop spans 14 amino acids. This CDR3 reads CASSEGTANQPQHF. The CDR3 nucleotides are TGTGCCAGCAGTGAAGGGACGGCTAATCAGCCCCAGCATTTT.

This clonotype was recorded many times. This chain links TRBV7-9 with TRBJ2-7; perhaps TRBD1 as D (6 bases). Trimming stripped 5 bases from V and 2 bases from J, with 16 bases between. The CDR3 has 15 residues. In germline, CDR1 is SEHNR, CDR2 FQNEAQ (reference sequence). CDR3 nucleotide sequence: TGTGCCAGCAGCACGAGAACAGGGACGGCCTACGAGCAGTACTTC. Its protein is CASSTRTGTAYEQYF.

In this sample, this clonotype turned up a few times. V gene TRBV18 combines with J gene TRBJ2-7, with D tentatively TRBD1 (6 bases). Trimming took off 0 bases at V and 5 bases at J, with 17 bases between the two ends. The germline gives CDR1 KGHSH, CDR2 LQKENI. This CDR3 region has 16 residues. The CDR3 loop is CASSPPGGAGADEQYV. The CDR3 region has the DNA TGTGCCAGCTCACCACCGGGTGGGGCAGGGGCGGACGAGCAGTACGTC.

This clonotype has a count of ten or more. The rearrangement joins TRBV9 to TRBJ2-3, with TRBD1 matching over 9 bases. The V gene's germline CDR1 is SGDLS and CDR2 YYNGEE. CDR3 size: 14 residues. V shed 4 bases, J shed 5 bases, and the junction held 5 bases outside the gene matches. The CDR3 reads CASSLGQGGDTQYF. In DNA form, the CDR3 reads TGTGCCAGCAGCCTGGGACAGGGAGGAGATACGCAGTATTTT.

By its share, this clonotype is medium-sized (0.01 to 0.1%). The CDR3 DNA reads as TGTGCCAGCAGCCCCCCGGGACAAGAGACCCAGTACTTC. Translation: CASSPPGQETQYF. The chain is built from TRBV3-1 and TRBJ2-5, with D perhaps matching TRBD2 (5 bases). The germline V gene encodes CDR1 LGHDT and CDR2 YNNKEL (reference sequence). Trimming cost V 4 bases and J 2 bases, with 8 bases left between them. This CDR3 spans 13 amino acids.

In this sample, this clonotype turned up many times. The chain uses TRBV6-5 and TRBJ2-7; D remains unclear. V shed 4 bases and J shed 5 bases, with 15 bases lying between them. From germline, CDR1 is MNHEY and CDR2 SVGAGI. This CDR3 is 14 amino acids long. CDR3 DNA sequence: TGTGCCAGCAGTTCCCCAAAAGTGGGTAACGAGCAGTACTTC. Residues: CASSSPKVGNEQYF.

V usage is TRBV5-1 and J usage is TRBJ2-3, with D uncertain. Germline V gives CDR1 SGHRS, CDR2 YFSETQ. CDR3 length: 16 amino acids. Between the trimmed V and J ends, which lost 3 bases and 1 base, there was a span of 15 bases. CDR3 coding DNA: TGCGCCAGCAGCTCCCGACTGCTAGAGGGCACAGATACGCAGTATTTT. The encoded protein is CASSSRLLEGTDTQYF.

This clonotype was seen more than once but under ten times. This chain joins TRBV18 and TRBJ2-2, with D hard to call. The CDR3 sequence is 14 residues long. Looked up from germline, CDR1 is KGHSH and CDR2 is LQKENI. V lost 4 bases and J 1 base, leaving 7 bases between the germline ends. This CDR3 reads CASSLGKNTGELFF. CDR3 bases: TGTGCCAGCTCACTGGGGAAGAACACCGGGGAGCTGTTTTTT.

This clonotype was seen at least ten times. The chain has TRBV12-3 or TRBV12-4 and TRBJ2-7; D perhaps matches TRBD1 (6 bases). The CDR3 loop spans 15 amino acids. Trimming pared 1 base from V and 3 bases from J, leaving 13 bases between. For the CDR3, the DNA is TGTGCCAGCAGTTTAGGCGGACAGTTCCTCTACGAGCAGTACTTC. Protein: CASSLGGQFLYEQYF.

The chain is built from TRBV11-2 and TRBJ1-1; D unresolved. Trimming removed 0 bases from V and 3 bases from J, with 8 bases in between. Germline V gene sequence: CDR1 SGHAT, CDR2 FQNNGV. The length of the CDR3 is 14 residues. The CDR3 bases are TGTGCCAGCAGCTTAGATTCATTCGACACTGAAGCTTTCTTT. Protein product: CASSLDSFDTEAFF. The full variable domain, its missing parts supplied by reference TRBV11-2 and TRBJ1-1, is EAGVAQSPRYKIIEKRQSVAFWCNPISGHATLYWYQQILGQGPKLLIQFQNNGVVDDSQLPKDRFSAERLKGVDSTLKIQPAKLEDSAVYLCASSLDSFDTEAFFGQGTRLTVV.

This clonotype was detected only once. V gene TRBV19 combines with J gene TRBJ1-1; unclear D gene. The CDR3 spans 12 residues. The germline V gene encodes CDR1 LNHDA and CDR2 SQIVND (reference sequence). With 3 bases removed from V and 6 bases from J, the gap between germline ends came to 8 bases. The CDR3 region has the DNA TGTGCCAGTAGTATGGACCTGGCTGAAGCTTTCTTT. Translated: CASSMDLAEAFF.

The rearrangement joins TRBV3-1 to TRBJ2-3; D unresolved. Germline CDR1 LGHDT, CDR2 YNNKEL (reference sequence). The CDR3 is made up of 12 amino acids. V lost 2 bases to trimming and J lost 4 bases, with 4 bases between them. Here the CDR3 DNA reads TGTGCCAGCAGCCAAACGGCAGATACGCAGTATTTT. Translating it yields CASSQTADTQYF.

This clonotype was recorded many times. This chain uses TRBV6-5 with TRBJ2-3, with 9 bases fitting TRBD1. The CDR3 runs 14 residues. Germline CDR1 is MNHEY and CDR2 is SVGAGI. The J segment lost 0 bases and the V segment lost 10 bases, leaving 5 bases of the junction unmatched. CDR3: CATADRGSTDTQYF. The CDR3 DNA sequence: TGTGCCACCGCCGACAGGGGGAGCACAGATACGCAGTATTTT.

In this sample, this clonotype turned up many times. The chain couples TRBV20-1 to TRBJ1-1, with D hard to call. V shed 6 bases and J shed 6 bases, with 14 bases lying between them. The CDR3 contains 12 residues. Germline V CDR1 and CDR2: DFQATT, SNEGSKA (reference sequence). The CDR3 DNA follows: TGCAGTGCCGTCCTTAGGGTGTCTGAAGCTTTCTTT. Translation: CSAVLRVSEAFF.

This clonotype was seen many times. The chain is built from TRBV9 and TRBJ2-1; 7 bases map to TRBD2. Per germline, CDR1 SGDLS and CDR2 YYNGEE. The CDR3 spans 13 residues. Germline trimming cut 4 bases from V and 7 bases from J; bases unmatched to any gene: 5. The CDR3 DNA follows: TGTGCCAGCAGCTTTAGTAGCGGGAATGAGCAGTTCTTC. This gives the protein CASSFSSGNEQFF.

Many counts were recorded for this clonotype. The chain combines TRBV20-1 with TRBJ2-3; tentatively, D is TRBD1 or TRBD2 (5 bases each). Germline V lookup: CDR1 DFQATT, CDR2 SNEGSKA (reference sequence). CDR3 size: 15 residues. V was trimmed by 5 bases and J by 0 bases, leaving 15 bases between them. DNA of the CDR3: TGCAGTGCTGAGAACCGGGACGGCAGCACAGATACGCAGTATTTT. Its translation is CSAENRDGSTDTQYF.

This chain links TRBV12-3 or TRBV12-4 with TRBJ2-7; 12 nucleotides match TRBD2. The CDR3 runs to 15 residues. V shed 5 bases, J shed 3 bases, and the junction held 5 bases outside the gene matches. The CDR3 region is CASSRRTSGIYEQYF. CDR3 bases: TGTGCCAGCAGTCGAAGGACTAGCGGGATCTACGAGCAGTACTTC.

This sequence joins TRBV5-6 and TRBJ2-7; D is uncertain. The V gene lost 4 bases and the J gene lost 0 bases, with 8 bases spanning the gap. Germline-derived CDR1 and CDR2 are SGHDT and YYEEEE. CDR3 length: 13 amino acids. CDR3 residues: CASSRGPSYEQYV. CDR3 in DNA: TGTGCCAGCAGCCGCGGCCCCTCCTACGAGCAGTACGTC.

The V call is TRBV12-3 or TRBV12-4, the J call TRBJ1-1; tentatively, D is TRBD1 (6 bases). V was clipped by 4 bases and J by 1 base, with 10 bases between them. The CDR3 spans 14 residues. The CDR3 DNA follows: TGTGCCAGCAGTTGGGGACAATCGAACACTGAAGCTTTCTTT. It yields the protein CASSWGQSNTEAFF.

The table lists this clonotype with a few counts. The rearrangement joins TRBV14 to TRBJ2-2; perhaps TRBD2 as D (5 bases). CDR1 SGHDN and CDR2 FVKESK come from the germline V gene. Between the trimmed V and J ends, which lost 3 bases and 0 bases, there was a span of 8 bases. This CDR3 contains 15 residues. The CDR3 sequence is CASSHRGTNTGELFF. CDR3 in DNA: TGTGCCAGCAGCCATCGGGGTACGAACACCGGGGAGCTGTTTTTT.

This clonotype has only a few counts. The genes are TRBV7-9 and TRBJ1-5, with D perhaps matching TRBD1 (5 bases). The CDR3 totals 14 residues. V was shortened by 5 bases and J by 3 bases, with 11 bases between the two germline ends. Germline values: CDR1 SEHNR, CDR2 FQNEAQ (reference sequence). CDR3 nucleotide sequence: TGTGCCAGCAGCCCCCCAGGGCCCAATCAGCCCCAGCATTTT. It encodes CASSPPGPNQPQHF.

This chain joins TRBV5-1 and TRBJ2-3; D not resolved. Trimming took 4 bases from V and 1 from J, leaving 10 bases between them. The CDR3 runs to 14 residues. Germline V gene sequence: CDR1 SGHRS, CDR2 YFSETQ. The CDR3 here is CASSQHSGTDTQYF. For the CDR3, the DNA is TGCGCCAGCAGCCAACACTCGGGCACAGATACGCAGTATTTT.

Concerning this clonotype itself: An end of the junction does not agree with germline; a read error may underlie this. V gene TRBV19 combines with J gene TRBJ2-3; D unclear. Germline V gene lookup returns CDR1 LNHDA and CDR2 SQIVND (reference sequence). This CDR3 has 13 residues. Here the CDR3 reads CAGSLVSTDTQYF. The CDR3, as DNA: TGTGCCGGTAGTCTGGTTAGCACAGATACGCAGTATTTT.

The chain joins TRBV28 to TRBJ2-7; D gene ambiguous. CDR3 length: 12 amino acids. V lost 5 bases and J 8 bases, leaving 13 bases between the germline ends. Germline V lookup: CDR1 MDHEN, CDR2 SYDVKM. The CDR3 sequence is CASSTDEFKQYV. The CDR3 DNA sequence: TGTGCCAGCAGTACGGATGAATTTAAGCAGTACGTC.

This clonotype was observed a few times. The chain joins TRBV25-1 to TRBJ2-7; TRBD1 is a possible D gene (6 bases). The germline V and J ends were trimmed by 2 bases and 4 bases, with 12 bases remaining between them. Looked up from germline, CDR1 is MGHDK and CDR2 is SYGVNS. The CDR3 covers 14 residues. The CDR3 DNA follows: TGTGCCAGCAGTGAACACAGGGAGTCGTACGAGCAGTACTTC. Translation: CASSEHRESYEQYF.